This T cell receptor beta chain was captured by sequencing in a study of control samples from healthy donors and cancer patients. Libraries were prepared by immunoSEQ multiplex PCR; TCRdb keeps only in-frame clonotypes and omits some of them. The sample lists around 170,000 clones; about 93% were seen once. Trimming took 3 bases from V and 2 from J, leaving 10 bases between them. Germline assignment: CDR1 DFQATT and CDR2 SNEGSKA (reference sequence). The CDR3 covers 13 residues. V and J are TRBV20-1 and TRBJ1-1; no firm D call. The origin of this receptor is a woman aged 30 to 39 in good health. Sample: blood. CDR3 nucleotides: TGCAGTGCTAGTGTACAGCCTAACACTGAAGCTTTCTTT. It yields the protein CSASVQPNTEAFF.